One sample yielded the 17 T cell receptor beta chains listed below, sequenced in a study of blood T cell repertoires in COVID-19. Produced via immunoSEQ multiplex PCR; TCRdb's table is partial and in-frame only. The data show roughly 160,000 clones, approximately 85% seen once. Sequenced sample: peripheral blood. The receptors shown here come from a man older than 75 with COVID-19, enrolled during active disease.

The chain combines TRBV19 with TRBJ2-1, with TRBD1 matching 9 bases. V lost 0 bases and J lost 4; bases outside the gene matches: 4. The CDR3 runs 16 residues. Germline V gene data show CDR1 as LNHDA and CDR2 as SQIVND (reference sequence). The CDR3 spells CASSIERGQGYNEQFF. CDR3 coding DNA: TGTGCCAGTAGTATAGAGAGGGGACAGGGATACAATGAGCAGTTCTTC.

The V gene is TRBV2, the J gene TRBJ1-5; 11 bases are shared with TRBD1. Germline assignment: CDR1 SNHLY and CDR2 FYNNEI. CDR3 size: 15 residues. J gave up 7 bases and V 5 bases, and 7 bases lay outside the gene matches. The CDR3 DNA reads TGTGCCAGCAGTACCGGACAGGGGGCCGGGCAGCCCCAGCATTTT. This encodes CASSTGQGAGQPQHF.

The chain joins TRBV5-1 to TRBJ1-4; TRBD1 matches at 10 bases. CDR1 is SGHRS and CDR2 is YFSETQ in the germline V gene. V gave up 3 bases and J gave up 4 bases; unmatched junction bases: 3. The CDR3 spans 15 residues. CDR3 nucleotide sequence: TGCGCCAGCAGCTCGCGGACAGGGGGTAATGAAAAACTGTTTTTT. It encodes CASSSRTGGNEKLFF.

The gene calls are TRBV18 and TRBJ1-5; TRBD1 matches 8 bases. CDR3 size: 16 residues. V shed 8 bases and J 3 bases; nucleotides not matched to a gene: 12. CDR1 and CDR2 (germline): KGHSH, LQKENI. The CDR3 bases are TGTGCCAGCACCAAGGATGGGACAGGACTCAATCAGCCCCAGCATTTT. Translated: CASTKDGTGLNQPQHF. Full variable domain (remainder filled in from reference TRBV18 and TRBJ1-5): NAGVMQNPRHLVRRRGQEARLRCSPMKGHSHVYWYRQLPEEGLKFMVYLQKENIIDESGMPKERFSAEFPKEGPSILRIQQVVRGDSAAYFCASTKDGTGLNQPQHFGDGTRLSIL.

The CDR3 DNA reads TGTGCCAGTAGTACGGACAGGGGAACGAACACTGAAGCTTTCTTT. Its protein product is CASSTDRGTNTEAFF. The chain carries TRBV19 and TRBJ1-1, with 9 nucleotides matching TRBD1. Trimming cost V 4 bases and J 1 base; bases outside gene matches: 4. Germline V lookup: CDR1 LNHDA, CDR2 SQIVND (reference sequence). The length of the CDR3 is 15 residues.

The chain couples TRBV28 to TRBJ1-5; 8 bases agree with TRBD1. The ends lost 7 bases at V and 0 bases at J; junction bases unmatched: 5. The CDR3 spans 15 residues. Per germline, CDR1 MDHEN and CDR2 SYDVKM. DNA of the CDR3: TGTGCCAGCAATCTACAGGGGGGTAGCAATCAGCCCCAGCATTTT. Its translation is CASNLQGGSNQPQHF.

CDR3 sequence (DNA): TGTGCCAGCAGCTTAAGTACAGGGAACTATGGCTACACCTTC. It specifies CASSLSTGNYGYTF. The chain carries TRBV7-9 and TRBJ1-2; weak D call: TRBD1 (6 bases). The V end was cut by 2 bases, the J end by 2 bases, with 9 bases between. This CDR3 contains 14 residues. Germline V gene data show CDR1 as SEHNR and CDR2 as FQNEAQ (reference sequence).

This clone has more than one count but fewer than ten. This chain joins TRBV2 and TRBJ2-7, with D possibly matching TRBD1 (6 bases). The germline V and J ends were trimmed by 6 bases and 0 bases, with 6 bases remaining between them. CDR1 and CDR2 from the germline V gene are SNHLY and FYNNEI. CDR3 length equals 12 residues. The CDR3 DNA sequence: TGTGCCAGCAGGGACAGCTCCTACGAGCAGTACTTC. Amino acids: CASRDSSYEQYF.

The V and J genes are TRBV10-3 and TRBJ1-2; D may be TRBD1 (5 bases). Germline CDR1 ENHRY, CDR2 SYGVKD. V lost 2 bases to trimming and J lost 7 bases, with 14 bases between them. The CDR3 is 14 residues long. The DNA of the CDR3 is TGTGCCATCAGTGAGGGTGCGGGGGGTAGTGGCTACACCTTC. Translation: CAISEGAGGSGYTF.

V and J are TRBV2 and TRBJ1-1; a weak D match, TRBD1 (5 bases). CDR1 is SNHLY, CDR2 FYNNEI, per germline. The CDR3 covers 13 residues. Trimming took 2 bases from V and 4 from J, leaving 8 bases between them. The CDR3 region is CASSESGGTEAFF. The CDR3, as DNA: TGTGCCAGCAGTGAATCGGGGGGCACTGAAGCTTTCTTT.

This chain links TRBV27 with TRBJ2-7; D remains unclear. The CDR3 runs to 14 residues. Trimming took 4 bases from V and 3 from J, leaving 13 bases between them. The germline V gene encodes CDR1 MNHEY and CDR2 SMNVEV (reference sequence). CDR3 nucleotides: TGTGCCAGCAGTTCGACACAGTATGGCTACGAGCAGTACTTC. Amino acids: CASSSTQYGYEQYF.

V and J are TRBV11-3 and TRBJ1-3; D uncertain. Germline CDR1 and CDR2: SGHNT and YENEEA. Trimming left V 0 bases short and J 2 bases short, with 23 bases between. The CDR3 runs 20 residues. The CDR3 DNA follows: TGTGCCAGCAGCTTAGAGACTAGAGCCGGAAGACGAGGGACTGGAAACACCATATATTTT. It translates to CASSLETRAGRRGTGNTIYF.

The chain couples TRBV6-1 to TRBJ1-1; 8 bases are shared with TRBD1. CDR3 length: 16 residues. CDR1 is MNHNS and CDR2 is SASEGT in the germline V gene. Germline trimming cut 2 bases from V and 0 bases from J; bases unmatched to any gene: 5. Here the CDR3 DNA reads TGTGCCAGCAGTGAAAGGGACAGGCTCATGAACACTGAAGCTTTCTTT. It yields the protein CASSERDRLMNTEAFF.

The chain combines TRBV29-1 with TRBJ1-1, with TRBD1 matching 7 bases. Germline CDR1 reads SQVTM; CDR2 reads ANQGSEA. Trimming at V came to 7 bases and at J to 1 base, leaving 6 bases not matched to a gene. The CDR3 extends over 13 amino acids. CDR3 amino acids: CSAADRTNTEAFF. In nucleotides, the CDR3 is TGCAGCGCCGCGGACAGGACGAACACTGAAGCTTTCTTT. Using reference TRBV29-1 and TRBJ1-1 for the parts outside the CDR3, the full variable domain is SAVISQKPSRDICQRGTSLTIQCQVDSQVTMMFWYRQQPGQSLTLIATANQGSEATYESGFVIDKFPISRPNLTFSTLTVSNMSPEDSSIYLCSAADRTNTEAFFGQGTRLTVV.

CDR3 nucleotides: TGCGCCAGCAGCCAAGAGGGACAGGGGAGTGCGTCTGAAGCTTTCTTT. It codes for CASSQEGQGSASEAFF. The chain has TRBV4-3 and TRBJ1-1; TRBD1 agrees at 10 bases. From germline, CDR1 is LGHNA and CDR2 YSLEER. This CDR3 spans 16 amino acids. Trimming removed 0 bases from V and 6 bases from J; junction bases left unmatched: 7.

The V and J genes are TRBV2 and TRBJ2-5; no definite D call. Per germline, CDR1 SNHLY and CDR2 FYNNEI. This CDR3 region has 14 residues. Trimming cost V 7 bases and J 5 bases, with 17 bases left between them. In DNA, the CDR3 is TGTGCCAGCACTGAGACACCTTGGCTGGAGACCCAGTACTTC. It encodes CASTETPWLETQYF.

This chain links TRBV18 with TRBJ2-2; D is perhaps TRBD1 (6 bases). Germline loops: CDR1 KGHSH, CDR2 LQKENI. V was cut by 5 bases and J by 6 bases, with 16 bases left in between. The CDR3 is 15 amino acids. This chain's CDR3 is CASSEAEQGAGELFF. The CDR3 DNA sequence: TGTGCCAGCTCAGAAGCGGAACAGGGAGCCGGGGAGCTGTTTTTT.